Included here is one T cell receptor beta chain sequence, with context. No antigen is known for it. Per the germline V gene, CDR1 is WSHSY and CDR2 is SAAADI. Trimming left V 6 bases short and J 5 bases short, with 11 bases between. The CDR3 runs 14 residues. Extracted RNA was reverse transcribed into cDNA, the sequencing template. Assay used: immunoSEQ multiplex PCR; TCRdb lists only in-frame clones, some missing. The sample lists around 180,000 clones, roughly 60% occurring once. Treatment denoted: oral pan-JAK inhibitor, 5-10 mg twice daily. Punch biopsies of lesional scalp, plus peripheral blood, were taken from alopecia areata patients. The data belong to a study of CD8+ T cells in alopecia areata. Study-wide results and caveats: Links between baseline CD8+ expansion and response need larger treated cohorts.

The source was CD4+ T cells sorted from blood, collected at week 24, from a patient treated with tofacitinib. V and J are TRBV10-2 and TRBJ1-6, with D maybe TRBD1 (6 bases). The clonotype was recovered from a human donor with alopecia areata. The CDR3 region has the DNA TGCGCCAGCAGGGAGGACAGAAATAATTCACCCCTCCACTTT. Protein product: CASREDRNNSPLHF.